The next 18 T cell receptor beta chains were all read from a single sample in a study of blood T cells in healthy people across ages. Then a second PCR, running about 7 to 11 cycles, was carried out with a sample-barcoded 5' primer and a J-beta primer mix. TCRdb reprocessed the 5' RACE reads via MiXCR and lists one record per CDR3 protein. The repertoire has around 1,500,000 distinct CDR3 sequences, 28% of them found once; the top ten carry less than 9.5%. Material: blood. Source of these receptors: a young woman in good health.

To note about this clonotype: At one end, the junction sequence differs from germline, possibly due to a read error. This chain joins TRBV7-9 and TRBJ2-5; 9 bases are shared with TRBD2. The CDR3 consists of 19 residues. Germline V lookup: CDR1 SEHNR, CDR2 FQNEAQ (reference sequence). The CDR3 loop is CVSSLARREGRSAEETQYF. CDR3 DNA: TGTGTCAGCAGCTTAGCGCGGCGGGAGGGCCGAAGCGCTGAAGAGACCCAGTACTTC.

This clonotype was observed a few times. This chain links TRBV4-1 with TRBJ2-7, with 11 bases that match TRBD2. J was trimmed by 6 bases and V by 4 bases; bases with no gene match: 8. From germline, CDR1 is MGHRA and CDR2 YSYEKL. CDR3 length: 15 amino acids. CDR3 coding DNA: TGCGCCAGCAGCCCCGGGTCTAGCGGGGGGAGCGAGCAGTACTTC. Residues: CASSPGSSGGSEQYF.

This clonotype was found once. The chain joins TRBV5-6 to TRBJ2-3, with 7 bases matching TRBD2. The CDR3 has 12 residues. V was pared by 7 bases and J by 5 bases, with 4 bases of the junction left unmatched. Germline V gene lookup returns CDR1 SGHDT and CDR2 YYEEEE. CDR3 sequence reads: CASGPGGDTQYF. DNA of the CDR3: TGTGCCAGCGGCCCGGGGGGAGATACGCAGTATTTT. The whole variable domain, filled in from reference TRBV5-6 and TRBJ2-3, reads DAGVTQSPTHLIKTRGQQVTLRCSPKSGHDTVSWYQQALGQGPQFIFQYYEEEERQRGNFPDRFSGHQFPNYSSELNVNALLLGDSALYLCASGPGGDTQYFGPGTRLTVL.

This clonotype was observed at least ten times. The CDR3 DNA follows: TGTGCCATCCGGGACAACTCCTACGAGCAGTACTTC. It yields the protein CAIRDNSYEQYF. The gene calls are TRBV10-3 and TRBJ2-7, with a weak D call TRBD1 (6 bases). The CDR3 has 12 amino acids. The ends were cut back, 8 bases at V and 0 bases at J, with 8 bases in the middle. CDR1 is ENHRY and CDR2 is SYGVKD in the germline V gene.

This clonotype has more than one count but fewer than ten. The chain has TRBV2 and TRBJ2-5; 9 nucleotides match TRBD2. Trimming took 6 bases from V and 2 from J; bases not matched to a gene: 7. Germline assignment: CDR1 SNHLY and CDR2 FYNNEI. The CDR3 runs 15 residues. The CDR3 coding sequence is TGTGCCAGCAGGAACCTAGCGGGACGACAAGAGACCCAGTACTTC. Its translation is CASRNLAGRQETQYF.

This chain joins TRBV7-2 and TRBJ2-5, with a tentative D call TRBD2 (5 bases). CDR1 and CDR2 (germline): SGHTA, FQGNSA. V was pared by 1 base and J by 4 bases, with 16 bases between. The CDR3 loop spans 16 amino acids. CDR3 sequence (DNA): TGTGCCAGCAGCTTAGGTAGCGCTCTACGCCGAGAGACCCAGTACTTC. Translating gives CASSLGSALRRETQYF.

This clonotype was recorded at least ten times. The chain couples TRBV27 to TRBJ2-7; D call uncertain. The CDR3 is 13 residues long. V lost 4 bases to trimming and J lost 0 bases, with 7 bases between them. Germline loops: CDR1 MNHEY, CDR2 SMNVEV (reference sequence). CDR3 sequence (DNA): TGTGCCAGCAGTTCCCACAGCTCCTACGAGCAGTACTTC. This sequence encodes CASSSHSSYEQYF.

This clonotype has at least ten counts. V usage is TRBV28 and J usage is TRBJ2-5; no clear D gene. Germline assignment: CDR1 MDHEN and CDR2 SYDVKM. V gave up 7 bases and J gave up 2 bases, with 17 bases separating them. This CDR3 is 15 amino acids long. CDR3 sequence reads: CASIPIDRGQETQYF. CDR3 nucleotides: TGTGCCAGCATCCCGATAGATAGAGGTCAAGAGACCCAGTACTTC.

This clonotype has more than one count but fewer than ten. The CDR3 is CSARPDGPLPYEQYF. The CDR3 DNA reads as TGCAGTGCTAGACCGGACGGACCTCTTCCCTACGAGCAGTACTTC. The gene calls are TRBV20-1 and TRBJ2-7; D is ambiguous. This CDR3 has 15 amino acids. Trimming left V 2 bases short and J 2 bases short, with 16 bases between. Germline V gene lookup returns CDR1 DFQATT and CDR2 SNEGSKA (reference sequence).

The chain uses TRBV5-1 and TRBJ2-5, with 9 nucleotides matching TRBD2. The CDR3 is 17 residues long. Germline CDR1 is SGHRS and CDR2 is YFSETQ. V lost 0 bases to trimming and J lost 1 base; unmatched junction nucleotides: 7. CDR3 region: CASSLDLAGGPQETQYF. In nucleotides, the CDR3 is TGCGCCAGCAGCTTGGATCTGGCGGGAGGGCCCCAAGAGACCCAGTACTTC.

The V gene is TRBV5-5, the J gene TRBJ2-3; D is possibly TRBD1 or TRBD2 (5 bases each). Germline CDR1 and CDR2: SGHKS and YYEKEE (reference sequence). This CDR3 spans 15 amino acids. Trimming left V 4 bases short and J 6 bases short, with 18 bases between. This CDR3 reads CASSPGASDGDTQYF. Here the CDR3 DNA reads TGTGCCAGCAGCCCCGGGGCCTCTGATGGGGATACGCAGTATTTT. The entire variable domain, with the rest obtained from reference TRBV5-5 and TRBJ2-3, is as follows: DAGVTQSPTHLIKTRGQQVTLRCSPISGHKSVSWYQQVLGQGPQFIFQYYEKEERGRGNFPDRFSARQFPNYSSELNVNALLLGDSALYLCASSPGASDGDTQYFGPGTRLTVL.

The V and J genes are TRBV7-8 and TRBJ1-2; tentatively, D is TRBD1 (5 bases). CDR3 length: 14 amino acids. V was trimmed by 5 bases and J by 4 bases, leaving 14 bases between them. Germline V gives CDR1 SGHVS, CDR2 FQNEAQ. The CDR3 DNA reads TGTGCCAGCAGCCCCCGGGACCTGGGCTATGGCTACACCTTC. As protein: CASSPRDLGYGYTF.

This clonotype was seen a few times. The genes are TRBV5-1 and TRBJ2-3; D uncertain. Germline values: CDR1 SGHRS, CDR2 YFSETQ. The CDR3 is 11 residues long. Trimming removed 5 bases at V and 10 bases at J, with 11 bases between. The CDR3 bases are TGCGCCAGCAGGCTCGGGCGATCGCAGTATTTT. Translation: CASRLGRSQYF. Using reference TRBV5-1 and TRBJ2-3 for the parts outside the CDR3, the full variable domain is KAGVTQTPRYLIKTRGQQVTLSCSPISGHRSVSWYQQTPGQGLQFLFEYFSETQRNKGNFPGRFSGRQFSNSRSEMNVSTLELGDSALYLCASRLGRSQYFGPGTRLTVL.

To note about this clonotype: This may be a read error: a much more frequent sequence differs by one nucleotide. The chain couples TRBV6-5 to TRBJ2-7; D not certain. Looked up from germline, CDR1 is MNHEY and CDR2 is SVGAGI. This CDR3 has 12 residues. The CDR3 loop reads CTSSDSSYEQYF. The DNA of the CDR3 is TGTACCAGCAGTGATAGCTCCTACGAGCAGTACTTC.

The genes are TRBV7-4 and TRBJ1-6; D possibly corresponds to TRBD1 (5 bases). Per germline, CDR1 SGHVT and CDR2 SQSDAQ. The CDR3 loop spans 18 amino acids. Trimming removed 2 bases from V and 0 bases from J, with 14 bases in between. Here the CDR3 DNA reads TGTGCCAGCAGCTTATATGGCTGGGGGAGCTCCTATAATTCACCCCTCCACTTT. It translates to CASSLYGWGSSYNSPLHF.

The chain is built from TRBV27 and TRBJ2-3; 8 nucleotides agree with TRBD1. Looked up from germline, CDR1 is MNHEY and CDR2 is SMNVEV (reference sequence). The CDR3 loop spans 15 amino acids. V was clipped by 8 bases and J by 2 bases; unmatched bases: 9. CDR3 sequence (DNA): TGTGCCAGCGGAAGTTGGGACAGGAACACAGATACGCAGTATTTT. Translation: CASGSWDRNTDTQYF.

This clonotype was seen a few times. The chain recombines TRBV12-3 or TRBV12-4 with TRBJ2-1; D gene ambiguous. The V end lost 8 bases, the J end lost 6 bases, and 8 bases lay between the germline ends. This CDR3 contains 11 residues. The DNA of the CDR3 is TGTGCCAGCGGTTGGGGCAATGAGCAGTTCTTC. Its protein product is CASGWGNEQFF.

The chain joins TRBV27 to TRBJ1-1, with D tentatively TRBD1 (5 bases). V was trimmed by 7 bases and J by 1 base, leaving 10 bases between them. This CDR3 comprises 13 residues. Germline V gives CDR1 MNHEY, CDR2 SMNVEV (reference sequence). The CDR3 DNA sequence: TGTGCCAGCAAGCGGGGGGGGAACACTGAAGCTTTCTTT. Translation gives CASKRGGNTEAFF.